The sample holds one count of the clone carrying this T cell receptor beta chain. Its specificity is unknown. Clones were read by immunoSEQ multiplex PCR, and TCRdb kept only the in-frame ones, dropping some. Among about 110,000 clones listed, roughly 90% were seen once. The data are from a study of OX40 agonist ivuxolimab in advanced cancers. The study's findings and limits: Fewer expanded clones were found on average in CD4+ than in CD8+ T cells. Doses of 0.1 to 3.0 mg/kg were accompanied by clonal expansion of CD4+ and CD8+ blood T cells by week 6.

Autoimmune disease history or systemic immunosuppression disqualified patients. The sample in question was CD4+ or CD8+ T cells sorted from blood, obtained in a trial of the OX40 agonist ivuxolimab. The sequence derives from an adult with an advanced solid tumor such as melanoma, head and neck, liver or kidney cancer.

Written as DNA, the CDR3 is TGTGCCAGCAGTCGGACAGGGGGGAACACTGAAGCTTTCTTT. Its translation is CASSRTGGNTEAFF. The rearrangement links TRBV27 to TRBJ1-1; 10 bases align to TRBD1. The CDR3 runs 14 residues. Looked up from germline, CDR1 is MNHEY and CDR2 is SMNVEV (reference sequence). V dropped 5 bases and J dropped 1; count of bases not matched to a gene: 1.